One and the same sample provided the 8 T cell receptor beta chains below, sequenced in a study of T cells in women clearing cervical HPV infection. Libraries were prepared by immunoSEQ multiplex PCR; TCRdb keeps only in-frame clonotypes and omits some of them. The listing records 35,000 to 50,000 clones. Source material: blood buffy coat. These TCRs come from a woman between 18 and 70 years old with a cervical HPV16 infection that either progressed to CIN3+ or cleared (not recorded which).

About this clone: The observed sequence ends 3 residues before the CDR3 terminus, with the missing tail filled in from the germline J gene. The chain joins TRBV19 to TRBJ1-5, with D uncertain. The germline V gene has CDR1 LNHDA and CDR2 SQIVND (reference sequence). This CDR3 is built from 12 residues. V lost 3 bases to trimming and J lost 6 bases, with 6 bases between them. CDR3: CASSMRAQPQHF. The CDR3 DNA, read in part, is TGTGCCAGTAGTATGAGGGCTCAGCCC.

Of note for this clone: The read comes to an end 3 residues before the CDR3 does, leaving the germline J gene to fill in the end. The chain links TRBV19 to TRBJ2-2, with D possibly being TRBD2 (7 bases). V lost 3 bases and J lost 0, with 14 bases in between. Germline V gene data show CDR1 as LNHDA and CDR2 as SQIVND (reference sequence). The CDR3 is 17 amino acids. Incomplete CDR3 DNA: TGTGCCAGTAGTATTCTTTGGCGGGGGCCGAACACCGGGGAG. This gives the protein CASSILWRGPNTGE. The full CDR3 sequence reads CASSILWRGPNTGELFF.

Comment on this clone: The read comes to an end 3 residues before the CDR3 does, leaving the germline J gene to fill in the end. The chain combines TRBV7-7 with TRBJ2-3; D is ambiguous. The CDR3 sequence is 14 residues long. Trimming took off 5 bases at V and 2 bases at J, with 11 bases between the two ends. Per the germline V gene, CDR1 is SSHAT and CDR2 is FNYEAQ (reference sequence). The CDR3 reads CASSNLVYTDTQYF. Incomplete CDR3 DNA: TGTGCCAGCAGCAATCTAGTTTACACAGATACG.

Comment on this clone: The read gets to within 3 residues of the CDR3 end, and the germline J gene fills in the rest. V and J are TRBV4-2 and TRBJ2-2; tentative D call: TRBD1 (6 bases). Trimming took 2 bases from V and 6 from J, leaving 7 bases between them. The CDR3 extends over 13 amino acids. CDR1 and CDR2 from the germline V gene are LGHNA and YNFKEQ. CDR3 in amino acids: CASSQQGSGELFF. CDR3 DNA, as far as it was read: TGTGCCAGCAGCCAACAGGGGTCCGGGGAG.

This clone registers large (0.1 to 1%) by frequency. The observed sequence ends 3 residues before the CDR3 terminus, with the missing tail filled in from the germline J gene. V gene TRBV10-3 combines with J gene TRBJ1-5; the D gene is possibly TRBD1 (6 bases). CDR1 is ENHRY and CDR2 is SYGVKD in the germline V gene. This CDR3 is 14 amino acids long. V was cut by 6 bases and J by 1 base, with 10 bases left in between. The CDR3 spells CAISRGRSNQPQHF. The sequenced CDR3 bases are TGTGCCATCAGCAGGGGCCGGAGCAATCAGCCC.

Remarks on this clone: The read ends 3 residues shy of where the CDR3 ends; the end is completed using the germline J gene. This chain connects TRBV18 to TRBJ2-5; D is undetermined. V was shortened by 3 bases and J by 5 bases, with 7 bases between the two germline ends. CDR1 KGHSH and CDR2 LQKENI come from the germline V gene. The CDR3 runs to 12 residues. CDR3: CASSPLGETQYF. The covered CDR3 bases are TGTGCCAGCTCACCGTTGGGCGAGACC. The variable domain in full, with the rest retrieved from reference TRBV18 and TRBJ2-5, is NAGVMQNPRHLVRRRGQEARLRCSPMKGHSHVYWYRQLPEEGLKFMVYLQKENIIDESGMPKERFSAEFPKEGPSILRIQQVVRGDSAAYFCASSPLGETQYFGPGTRLLVL.

As for this clone: The CDR3 end lies 3 residues beyond the end of the read and is filled in from the germline J gene. The genes are TRBV29-1 and TRBJ1-5; a weak D match, TRBD1 (5 bases). CDR1 and CDR2 (germline): SQVTM, ANQGSEA. The CDR3 spans 14 residues. V gave up 4 bases and J gave up 6 bases, with 16 bases separating them. The part of the CDR3 DNA that was read is TGCAGCGTTGGCGAGGGGAGGGTGGGTCAGCCC. Translated: CSVGEGRVGQP. The CDR3 as a whole reads CSVGEGRVGQPQHF. Filled out from reference TRBV29-1 and TRBJ1-5, the complete variable domain reads SAVISQKPSRDICQRGTSLTIQCQVDSQVTMMFWYRQQPGQSLTLIATANQGSEATYESGFVIDKFPISRPNLTFSTLTVSNMSPEDSSIYLCSVGEGRVGQPQHFGDGTRLSIL.

Of note for this clone: Read coverage stops 3 residues before the CDR3 terminus; the germline J gene supplies the remainder. The chain couples TRBV19 to TRBJ2-7, with 9 bases matching TRBD1. Germline V gives CDR1 LNHDA, CDR2 SQIVND (reference sequence). The V segment lost 3 bases and the J segment 4 bases; nucleotides outside the gene matches: 1. This CDR3 is 13 amino acids long. The DNA read from the CDR3 is TGTGCCAGTAGTATGGGACAGGGTTACGAG. Amino acid sequence: CASSMGQGYE. The entire CDR3 sequence reads CASSMGQGYEQYF. The full variable domain, rest sourced from reference TRBV19 and TRBJ2-7, is DGGITQSPKYLFRKEGQNVTLSCEQNLNHDAMYWYRQDPGQGLRLIYYSQIVNDFQKGDIAEGYSVSREKKESFPLTVTSAQKNPTAFYLCASSMGQGYEQYFGPGTRLTVT.